This T cell receptor (beta chain) appears in the sequencing data of a study of regulatory T cells in long-lasting Graves disease. Unmatched junction bases numbered 6, after V lost 4 bases and J lost 4 bases. Germline-derived CDR1 and CDR2 are SGHNT and YYREEE (reference sequence). There are 16 residues in the CDR3. This clonotype was detected only a few times. Building of the TCR beta libraries involved iRepertoire HTBI primers and Arm-PCR of CDR3 regions. TCRdb processed the multiplex PCR reads anew with MiXCR; each CDR3 protein has one entry. The sample consists of about 560,000 distinct CDR3 sequences, approximately 16% of them appearing once. Time point meaning: newly diagnosed GD, antithyroid drugs for less than 3 months. PBMC RNA served as the TCR library source. The same specimen was also included in a second study, on T cells in Graves' hyperthyroidism and ophthalmopathy. Per that study: Patients aged 18 to 65 had newly diagnosed hyperthyroidism of under 2 months' duration. With the HTBI primer set, the TCR CDR3 went through a first round of RT-PCR.

The chain uses TRBV5-4 and TRBJ2-3; the match to TRBD2 covers 13 bases. This receptor was identified in a man younger than 35 with Graves disease. The material sequenced was peripheral blood mononuclear cells (PBMCs), taken at new diagnosis, from a patient treated with antithyroid drugs. The CDR3 nucleotides are TGTGCCAGCAGCAGGGGACTAGCGGGAAGCGCAGATACGCAGTATTTT. Its protein product is CASSRGLAGSADTQYF. The full variable domain, in which reference TRBV5-4 and TRBJ2-3 provide the parts outside the CDR3, is ETGVTQSPTHLIKTRGQQVTLRCSSQSGHNTVSWYQQALGQGPQFIFQYYREEENGRGNFPPRFSGLQFPNYSSELNVNALELDDSALYLCASSRGLAGSADTQYFGPGTRLTVL.